One and the same sample provided the 27 T cell receptor beta chains below, sequenced in a study of OX40 agonist ivuxolimab in advanced cancers. TCRdb's table, derived via immunoSEQ multiplex PCR, lists solely in-frame clones and lacks some. The top ten hold just under 6.5% of the sample, which has more than 55,000 clones, 77% seen once. Sequencing was performed on CD4+ or CD8+ T cells sorted from blood, taken in a trial of the OX40 agonist ivuxolimab. The receptors come from an adult with an advanced solid tumor such as melanoma, head and neck, liver or kidney cancer.

This clone came up a few times. The V and J genes are TRBV13 and TRBJ1-1, with a weak D call TRBD1 (6 bases). Trimming left V 1 base short and J 5 bases short, with 11 bases between. The CDR3 consists of 14 residues. Germline V gene data show CDR1 as PRHDT and CDR2 as FYEKMQ (reference sequence). The chain's CDR3 is CASSLVGGQTEAFF. In DNA, the CDR3 is TGTGCCAGCAGCTTAGTGGGGGGGCAAACTGAAGCTTTCTTT.

The chain joins TRBV5-1 to TRBJ2-5, with D perhaps matching TRBD2 (5 bases). The V and J ends lost 0 bases and 3 bases respectively, with 15 bases between them. The germline V gene encodes CDR1 SGHRS and CDR2 YFSETQ. The CDR3 sequence is 16 residues long. CDR3 loop: CASSLARSSRKETQYF. CDR3 sequence (DNA): TGCGCCAGCAGCTTGGCGAGATCTAGCAGGAAAGAGACCCAGTACTTC.

This clone was seen a handful of times. J is TRBJ1-3 and V is TRBV15; D is unclear. Trimming stripped 0 bases from V and 0 bases from J, with 6 bases between. Per the germline V gene, CDR1 is LNHNV and CDR2 is YYDKDF (reference sequence). The CDR3 loop spans 15 amino acids. The CDR3 loop reads CATSREQNSGNTIYF. In nucleotides, the CDR3 is TGTGCCACCAGCAGAGAACAAAACTCTGGAAACACCATATATTTT.

The J gene is TRBJ2-2, the V gene TRBV6-5, with TRBD1 matching 9 bases. From germline, CDR1 is MNHEY and CDR2 SVGAGI. Losses at the gene ends were 6 bases for V and 1 base for J; bases not matched to a gene: 3. The CDR3 has 15 amino acids. CDR3 residues: CASRGQGLNTGELFF. In DNA form, the CDR3 reads TGTGCCAGCAGGGGACAGGGACTGAACACCGGGGAGCTGTTTTTT.

This chain uses TRBV14 with TRBJ2-7, with 11 bases identical to TRBD1. The ends lost 4 bases at V and 5 bases at J; junction bases unmatched: 7. The length of the CDR3 is 15 residues. Germline V gives CDR1 SGHDN, CDR2 FVKESK. The CDR3 here is CASSRSGTGGHEQYF. In nucleotides, the CDR3 is TGTGCCAGCAGCCGTTCCGGGACAGGGGGACACGAGCAGTACTTC.

The chain carries TRBV7-8 and TRBJ1-1; D not resolved. The germline V gene has CDR1 SGHVS and CDR2 FQNEAQ. The germline V and J ends were trimmed by 2 bases and 0 bases, with 7 bases remaining between them. This CDR3 spans 14 amino acids. The CDR3 DNA reads TGTGCCAGCAGCTTATACGGCTTGAACACTGAAGCTTTCTTT. Its protein product is CASSLYGLNTEAFF.

The J gene is TRBJ2-1, the V gene TRBV6-5, with 8 bases aligning to TRBD2. Germline CDR1 and CDR2: MNHEY and SVGAGI. This CDR3 region has 16 residues. The J segment lost 6 bases and the V segment lost 0 bases, leaving 7 bases of the junction unmatched. This CDR3 is CASSYSKYSGTNEQFF. Here the CDR3 DNA reads TGTGCCAGCAGTTACTCGAAATATAGCGGGACCAATGAGCAGTTCTTC.

The table lists this clone with a few counts. Different DNA sequences within this sample yield the same CDR3. The chain has TRBV5-1 and TRBJ2-2, with D unclear. This CDR3 is built from 13 residues. The V gene's germline CDR1 is SGHRS and CDR2 YFSETQ. V lost 1 base and J 3 bases, leaving 4 bases between the germline ends. CDR3 sequence: CASSLPDTGELFF. The CDR3 region has the DNA TGCGCCAGCAGCTTGCCAGACACCGGGGAGCTGTTTTTT.

The V and J genes are TRBV2 and TRBJ2-7, with TRBD1 matching over 9 bases. The CDR3 extends over 15 amino acids. V was clipped by 6 bases and J by 3 bases; unmatched bases: 9. In germline, CDR1 is SNHLY, CDR2 FYNNEI. The chain's CDR3 is CASSVEGTGSYEQYF. The CDR3 region has the DNA TGTGCCAGCAGCGTGGAGGGGACAGGGAGCTACGAGCAGTACTTC.

The chain joins TRBV19 to TRBJ1-6, with a possible D match to TRBD1 (6 bases). Trimming shortened V by 6 bases and J by 0 bases, and 15 bases separated the two germline ends. CDR1 is LNHDA, CDR2 SQIVND, per germline (reference sequence). This CDR3 is built from 17 residues. CDR3 sequence (DNA): TGTGCCAGTAGCCTCACAGGGACGCGCTCCTATAATTCACCCCTCCACTTT. This sequence encodes CASSLTGTRSYNSPLHF.

The chain uses TRBV4-2 and TRBJ2-3, with a tentative D call TRBD2 (6 bases). Germline CDR1 LGHNA, CDR2 YNFKEQ. This CDR3 has 17 residues. Trimming took 0 bases from V and 0 from J, leaving 13 bases between them. This CDR3 is CASSQDVGGASTDTQYF. The CDR3 DNA reads TGTGCCAGCAGCCAAGATGTCGGGGGAGCGAGCACAGATACGCAGTATTTT.

There are many counts of this clone. The chain has TRBV6-6 and TRBJ1-1, with D maybe TRBD1 (5 bases). The CDR3 loop spans 16 amino acids. CDR1 and CDR2 from the germline V gene are MNHNY and SVGAGI (reference sequence). V lost 4 bases and J lost 1, with 16 bases in between. The CDR3 loop reads CASSWGGVGTNTEAFF. For the CDR3, the DNA is TGTGCCAGCAGTTGGGGTGGAGTGGGGACGAACACTGAAGCTTTCTTT.

This clone has just one count. Distinct nucleotide sequences in the sample also encode this CDR3. The chain links TRBV5-1 to TRBJ2-3, with D perhaps TRBD2 (6 bases). Germline V gene sequence: CDR1 SGHRS, CDR2 YFSETQ. Trimming took off 0 bases at V and 1 base at J, with 6 bases between the two ends. This CDR3 has 14 amino acids. CDR3 bases: TGCGCCAGCAGCTTGGCTAGCGGCACAGATACGCAGTATTTT. Its protein product is CASSLASGTDTQYF.

The chain joins TRBV16 to TRBJ2-1, with 8 bases identical to TRBD1. Germline V gives CDR1 KGHSY, CDR2 FQNENV. The CDR3 has 14 amino acids. With 2 bases clipped from V and 7 bases from J, the junction kept 4 bases outside the gene matches. The CDR3 DNA follows: TGTGCCAGCAGCCAAGACAGGGGACGGAATGAGCAGTTCTTC. This sequence encodes CASSQDRGRNEQFF.

This chain's CDR3 is CASSPEFYNSPLHF. The CDR3 coding sequence is TGTGCCAGCAGTCCAGAGTTTTATAATTCACCCCTCCACTTT. The chain couples TRBV28 to TRBJ1-6; no clear D gene. CDR3 size: 14 residues. Trimming took 5 bases from V and 4 from J, leaving 9 bases between them. Germline-derived CDR1 and CDR2 are MDHEN and SYDVKM.

The chain employs TRBV18 and TRBJ1-2; no clear D. Germline V gene data show CDR1 as KGHSH and CDR2 as LQKENI. Trimming took 0 bases from V and 4 from J, leaving 12 bases between them. CDR3 length: 15 residues. CDR3 coding DNA: TGTGCCAGCTCACCACCGATGGGCAGCCCCTATGGCTACACCTTC. It codes for CASSPPMGSPYGYTF.

This chain uses TRBV5-8 with TRBJ2-2; 10 positions agree with TRBD2. There are 19 residues in the CDR3. Trimming removed 2 bases from V and 4 bases from J; junction bases left unmatched: 14. Germline V CDR1 and CDR2: SGHTS, YDEGEE. In DNA form, the CDR3 reads TGTGCCAGCAGCTTCGCAGGGGCGGGACTAGCGTGGTCCACCGGGGAGCTGTTTTTT. As protein: CASSFAGAGLAWSTGELFF.

The V and J genes are TRBV7-6 and TRBJ2-5, with D perhaps TRBD1 (6 bases). The CDR3 sequence is 15 residues long. V shed 5 bases and J shed 2 bases, with 15 bases lying between them. The V gene's germline CDR1 is SGHVS and CDR2 FNYEAQ. CDR3 in amino acids: CASSTQQGPQETQYF. The CDR3 region has the DNA TGTGCCAGCAGCACCCAACAGGGCCCACAAGAGACCCAGTACTTC.

This chain links TRBV6-5 with TRBJ1-2; 8 bases agree with TRBD1. The CDR3 is made up of 13 amino acids. V dropped 5 bases and J dropped 8; count of bases not matched to a gene: 7. In germline, CDR1 is MNHEY, CDR2 SVGAGI. The CDR3 DNA is TGTGCCAGCAGTAGGACAGGGAATAGGGGCTACACCTTC. It translates to CASSRTGNRGYTF.

J is TRBJ2-1 and V is TRBV2, with 8 positions matching TRBD2. The germline gives CDR1 SNHLY, CDR2 FYNNEI. V lost 3 bases to trimming and J lost 7 bases; unmatched junction nucleotides: 8. The CDR3 loop spans 15 amino acids. The CDR3, as DNA: TGTGCCAGCAGTGACCGGCGCGGGGGGTTTAATGAGCAGTTCTTC. Protein sequence: CASSDRRGGFNEQFF.

This clone turned up a few times. The chain recombines TRBV7-7 with TRBJ1-5; 9 nucleotides align to TRBD1. The V gene's germline CDR1 is SSHAT and CDR2 FNYEAQ (reference sequence). V shed 2 bases, J shed 4 bases, and the junction held 3 bases outside the gene matches. This CDR3 is built from 15 residues. The CDR3 loop is CASSLRTGENQPQHF. In nucleotides, the CDR3 is TGTGCCAGCAGCTTACGGACAGGGGAAAATCAGCCCCAGCATTTT.

This clone was detected a few times. The genes are TRBV7-8 and TRBJ1-1; tentative D call: TRBD1 (6 bases). The V gene lost 5 bases and the J gene lost 0 bases, with 13 bases spanning the gap. Per germline, CDR1 SGHVS and CDR2 FQNEAQ. CDR3 size: 15 residues. This chain's CDR3 is CASSPGQIMNTEAFF. The CDR3 DNA reads as TGTGCCAGCAGCCCGGGACAAATAATGAACACTGAAGCTTTCTTT.

In DNA form, the CDR3 reads TGTGCCACCAGCAGATTCCAAAACTATGGCTACACCTTC. Its translation is CATSRFQNYGYTF. The chain links TRBV15 to TRBJ1-2; D not resolved. This CDR3 has 13 amino acids. V was shortened by 2 bases and J by 2 bases, with 6 bases between the two germline ends. Germline assignment: CDR1 LNHNV and CDR2 YYDKDF (reference sequence).

The chain uses TRBV7-6 and TRBJ2-5; 7 nucleotides line up with TRBD2. The CDR3 has 15 amino acids. V lost 1 base, J lost 4 bases, and 6 bases stayed unmatched. Germline CDR1 and CDR2: SGHVS and FNYEAQ. CDR3 DNA sequence: TGTGCCAGCAGCTTAGGGTATACGGGGGGAGAGACCCAGTACTTC. Translation gives CASSLGYTGGETQYF. The full variable domain, rest sourced from reference TRBV7-6 and TRBJ2-5, is GAGVSQSPRYKVTKRGQDVALRCDPISGHVSLYWYRQALGQGPEFLTYFNYEAQQDKSGLPNDRFSAERPEGSISTLTIQRTEQRDSAMYRCASSLGYTGGETQYFGPGTRLLVL.

A few counts support this clone. The rearrangement uses TRBV5-4 and TRBJ2-1; tentatively, D is TRBD1 or TRBD2 (5 bases each). Germline CDR1 and CDR2: SGHNT and YYREEE (reference sequence). The CDR3 extends over 15 amino acids. The germline V and J ends were trimmed by 4 bases and 2 bases, with 13 bases remaining between them. The CDR3 DNA reads as TGTGCCAGCAGCATTGGGACGGTCACCTACAATGAGCAGTTCTTC. Amino acid sequence: CASSIGTVTYNEQFF. The whole variable domain, remainder taken from reference TRBV5-4 and TRBJ2-1, is ETGVTQSPTHLIKTRGQQVTLRCSSQSGHNTVSWYQQALGQGPQFIFQYYREEENGRGNFPPRFSGLQFPNYSSELNVNALELDDSALYLCASSIGTVTYNEQFFGPGTRLTVL.

The chain recombines TRBV7-2 with TRBJ1-4, with unresolved D. CDR3 length: 16 amino acids. Deletions cut 1 base from V and 4 bases from J, with 13 bases between. CDR1 SGHTA and CDR2 FQGNSA come from the germline V gene. The CDR3 DNA reads as TGTGCCAGCAGCTTAGATCGTCTGGCAATTAATGAAAAACTGTTTTTT. It yields the protein CASSLDRLAINEKLFF.

The rearrangement links TRBV10-2 to TRBJ1-1; D is possibly TRBD1 (5 bases). The CDR3 is 15 amino acids. V gave up 2 bases and J gave up 2 bases, with 12 bases separating them. CDR1 and CDR2 (germline): WSHSY, SAAADI. Here the CDR3 DNA reads TGCGCCAGCAGTGAGGTCAGGGTAGGAAACACTGAAGCTTTCTTT. Its translation: CASSEVRVGNTEAFF.